This TCR beta chain stems from a study of shared clonotypes between healthy human individuals. TCRdb's table, derived via immunoSEQ multiplex PCR, lists solely in-frame clones and lacks some. The table has about 2.4 million clones, roughly 93% seen once. Per germline, CDR1 MDHEN and CDR2 SYDVKM. This CDR3 comprises 13 residues. Trimming left V 8 bases short and J 5 bases short, with 16 bases between. Concerning this clone itself: The antigen is unknown. The sample carries other DNA sequences with the same CDR3.

Broader study findings: Deeper or shallower sequencing was expected to change how clonotypes are shared among donors. With few donors, the genetic and exposure-history diversity represented was limited.

This clonotype was sampled from a man between 18 and 35 years old in good health. Some clones in this sample may be carry-over from other donors' samples. The V call is TRBV28, the J call TRBJ2-7, with unresolved D. The sequenced material came from naive CD4+ T cells from PBMCs. Noted subset: CD45RA+ positively selected. The DNA of the CDR3 is TGTGCCAGCGGTTCCTCCGTAAGGAACGAGCAGTACTTC. It codes for CASGSSVRNEQYF.